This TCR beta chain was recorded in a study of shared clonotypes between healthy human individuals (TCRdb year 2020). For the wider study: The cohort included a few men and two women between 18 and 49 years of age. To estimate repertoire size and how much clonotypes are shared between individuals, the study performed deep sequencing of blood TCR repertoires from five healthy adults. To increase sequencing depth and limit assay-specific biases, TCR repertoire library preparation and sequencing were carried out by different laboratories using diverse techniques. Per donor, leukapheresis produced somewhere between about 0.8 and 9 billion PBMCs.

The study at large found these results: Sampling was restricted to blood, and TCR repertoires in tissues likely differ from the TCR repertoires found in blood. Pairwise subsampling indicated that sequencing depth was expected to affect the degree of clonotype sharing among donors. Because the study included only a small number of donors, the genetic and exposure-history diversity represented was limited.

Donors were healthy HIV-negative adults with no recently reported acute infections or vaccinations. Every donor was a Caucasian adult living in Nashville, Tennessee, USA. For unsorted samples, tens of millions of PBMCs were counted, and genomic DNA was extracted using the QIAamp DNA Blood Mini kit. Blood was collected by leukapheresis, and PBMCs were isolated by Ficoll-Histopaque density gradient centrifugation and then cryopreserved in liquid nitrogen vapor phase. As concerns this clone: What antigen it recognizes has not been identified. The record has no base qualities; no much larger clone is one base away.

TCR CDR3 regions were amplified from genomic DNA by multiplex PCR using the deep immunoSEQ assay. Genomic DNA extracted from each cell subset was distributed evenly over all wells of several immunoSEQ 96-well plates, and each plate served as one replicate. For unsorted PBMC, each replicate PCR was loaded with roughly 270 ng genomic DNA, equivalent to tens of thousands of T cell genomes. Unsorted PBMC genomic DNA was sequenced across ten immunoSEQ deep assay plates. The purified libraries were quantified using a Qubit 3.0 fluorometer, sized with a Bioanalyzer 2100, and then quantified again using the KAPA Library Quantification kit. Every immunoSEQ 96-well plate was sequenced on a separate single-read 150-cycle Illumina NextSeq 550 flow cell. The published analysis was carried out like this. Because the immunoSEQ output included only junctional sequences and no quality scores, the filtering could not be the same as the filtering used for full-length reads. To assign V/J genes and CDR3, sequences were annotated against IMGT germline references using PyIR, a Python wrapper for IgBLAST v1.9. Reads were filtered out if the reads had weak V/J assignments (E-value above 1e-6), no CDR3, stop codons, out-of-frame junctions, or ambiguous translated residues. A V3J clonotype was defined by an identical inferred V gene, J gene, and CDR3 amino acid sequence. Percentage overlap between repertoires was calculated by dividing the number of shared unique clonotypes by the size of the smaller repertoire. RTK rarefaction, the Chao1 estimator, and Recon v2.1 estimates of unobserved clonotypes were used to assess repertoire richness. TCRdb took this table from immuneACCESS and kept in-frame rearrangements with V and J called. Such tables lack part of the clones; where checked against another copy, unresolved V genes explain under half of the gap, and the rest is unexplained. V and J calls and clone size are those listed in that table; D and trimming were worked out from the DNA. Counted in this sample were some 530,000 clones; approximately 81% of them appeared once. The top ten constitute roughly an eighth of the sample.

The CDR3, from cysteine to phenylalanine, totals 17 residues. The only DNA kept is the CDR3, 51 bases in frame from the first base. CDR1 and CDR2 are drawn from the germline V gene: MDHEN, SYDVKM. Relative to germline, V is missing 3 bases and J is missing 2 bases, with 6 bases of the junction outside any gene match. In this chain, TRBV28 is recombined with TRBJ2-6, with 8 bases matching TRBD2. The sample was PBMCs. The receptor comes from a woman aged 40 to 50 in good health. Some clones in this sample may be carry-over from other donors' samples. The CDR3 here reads CASSLGGGGPGANVLTF. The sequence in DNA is TGTGCCAGCAGTTTGGGAGGCGGGGGGCCTGGGGCCAACGTCCTGACTTTC.